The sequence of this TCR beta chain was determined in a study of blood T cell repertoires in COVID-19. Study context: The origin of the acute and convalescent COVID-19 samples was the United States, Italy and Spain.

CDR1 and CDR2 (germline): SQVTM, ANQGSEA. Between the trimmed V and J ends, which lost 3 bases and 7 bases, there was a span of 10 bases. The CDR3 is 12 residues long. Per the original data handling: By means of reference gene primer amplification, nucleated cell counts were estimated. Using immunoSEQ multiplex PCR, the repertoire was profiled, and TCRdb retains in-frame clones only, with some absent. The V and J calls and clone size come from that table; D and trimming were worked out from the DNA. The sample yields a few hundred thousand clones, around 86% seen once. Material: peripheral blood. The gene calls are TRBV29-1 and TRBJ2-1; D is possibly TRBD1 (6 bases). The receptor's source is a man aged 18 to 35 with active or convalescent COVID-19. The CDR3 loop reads CSVETGINEQFF. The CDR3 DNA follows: TGCAGCGTTGAGACAGGAATAAATGAGCAGTTCTTC.